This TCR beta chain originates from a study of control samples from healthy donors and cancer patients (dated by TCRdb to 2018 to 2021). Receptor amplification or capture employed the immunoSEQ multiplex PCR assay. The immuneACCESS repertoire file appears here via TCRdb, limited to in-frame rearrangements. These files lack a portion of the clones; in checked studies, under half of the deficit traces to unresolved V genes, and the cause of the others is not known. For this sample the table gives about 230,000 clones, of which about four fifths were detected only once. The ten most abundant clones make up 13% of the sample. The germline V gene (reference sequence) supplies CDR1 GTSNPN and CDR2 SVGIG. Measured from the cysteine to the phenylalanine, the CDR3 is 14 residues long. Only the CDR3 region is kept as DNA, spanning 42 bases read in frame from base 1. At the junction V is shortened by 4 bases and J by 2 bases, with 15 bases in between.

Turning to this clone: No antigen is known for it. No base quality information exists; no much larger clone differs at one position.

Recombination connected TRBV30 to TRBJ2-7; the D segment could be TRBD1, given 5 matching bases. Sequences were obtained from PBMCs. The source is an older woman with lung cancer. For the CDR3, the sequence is CAWINDRNTYEQYF. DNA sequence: TGTGCCTGGATTAACGACAGAAACACCTACGAGCAGTACTTC.